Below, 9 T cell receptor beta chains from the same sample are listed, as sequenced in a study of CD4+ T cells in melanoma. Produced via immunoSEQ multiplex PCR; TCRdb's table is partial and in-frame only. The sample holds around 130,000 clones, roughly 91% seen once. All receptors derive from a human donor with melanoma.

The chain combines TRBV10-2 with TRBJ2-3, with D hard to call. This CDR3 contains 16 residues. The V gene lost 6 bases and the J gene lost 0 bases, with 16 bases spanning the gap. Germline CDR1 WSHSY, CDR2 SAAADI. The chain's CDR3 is CASRSTVATSTDTQYF. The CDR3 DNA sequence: TGCGCCAGCAGATCCACAGTTGCTACTAGCACAGATACGCAGTATTTT.

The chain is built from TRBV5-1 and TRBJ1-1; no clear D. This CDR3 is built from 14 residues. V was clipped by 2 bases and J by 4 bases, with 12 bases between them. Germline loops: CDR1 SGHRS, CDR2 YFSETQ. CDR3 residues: CASSFGVGGTEAFF. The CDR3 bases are TGCGCCAGCAGCTTCGGAGTGGGCGGCACTGAAGCTTTCTTT. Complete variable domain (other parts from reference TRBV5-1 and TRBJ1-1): KAGVTQTPRYLIKTRGQQVTLSCSPISGHRSVSWYQQTPGQGLQFLFEYFSETQRNKGNFPGRFSGRQFSNSRSEMNVSTLELGDSALYLCASSFGVGGTEAFFGQGTRLTVV.

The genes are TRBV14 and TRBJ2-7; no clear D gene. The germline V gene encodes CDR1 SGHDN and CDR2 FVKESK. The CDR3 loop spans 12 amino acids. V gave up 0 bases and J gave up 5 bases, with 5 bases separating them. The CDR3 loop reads CASSQEMDEQYF. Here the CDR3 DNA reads TGTGCCAGCAGCCAAGAAATGGACGAGCAGTACTTC.

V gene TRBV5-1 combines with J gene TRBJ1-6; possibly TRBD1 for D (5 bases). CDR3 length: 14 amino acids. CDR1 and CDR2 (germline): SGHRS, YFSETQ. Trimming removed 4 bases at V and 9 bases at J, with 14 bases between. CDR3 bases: TGCGCCAGCAGCCACCGGGACTCCTCTTCACCCCTCCACTTT. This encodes CASSHRDSSSPLHF.

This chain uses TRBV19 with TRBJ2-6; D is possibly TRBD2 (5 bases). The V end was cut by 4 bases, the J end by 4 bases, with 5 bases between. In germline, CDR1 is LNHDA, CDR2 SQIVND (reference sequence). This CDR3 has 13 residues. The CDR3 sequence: CASSTGGANVLTF. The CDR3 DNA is TGTGCCAGTAGTACGGGAGGGGCCAACGTCCTGACTTTC.

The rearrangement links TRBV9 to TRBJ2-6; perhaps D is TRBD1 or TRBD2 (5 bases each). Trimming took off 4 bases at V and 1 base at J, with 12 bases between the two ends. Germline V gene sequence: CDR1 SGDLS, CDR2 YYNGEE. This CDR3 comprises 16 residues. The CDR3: CASSPRDGSGANVLTF. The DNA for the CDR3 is TGTGCCAGCAGCCCTCGGGACGGTTCTGGGGCCAACGTCCTGACTTTC. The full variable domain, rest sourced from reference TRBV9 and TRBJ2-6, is DSGVTQTPKHLITATGQRVTLRCSPRSGDLSVYWYQQSLDQGLQFLIQYYNGEERAKGNILERFSAQQFPDLHSELNLSSLELGDSALYFCASSPRDGSGANVLTFGAGSRLTVL.

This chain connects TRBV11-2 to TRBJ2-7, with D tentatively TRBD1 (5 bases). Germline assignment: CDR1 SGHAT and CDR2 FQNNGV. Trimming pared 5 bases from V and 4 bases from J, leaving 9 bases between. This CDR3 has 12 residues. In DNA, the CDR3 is TGTGCCAGCAGCCCCCGACAGTACGAGCAGTACTTC. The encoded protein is CASSPRQYEQYF.

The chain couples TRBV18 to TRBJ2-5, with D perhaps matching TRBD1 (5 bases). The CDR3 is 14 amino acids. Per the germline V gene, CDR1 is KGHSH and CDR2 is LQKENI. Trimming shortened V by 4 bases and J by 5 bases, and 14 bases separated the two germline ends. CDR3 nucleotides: TGTGCCAGCTCACTGGGGTGGGGCGCCGAGACCCAGTACTTC. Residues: CASSLGWGAETQYF. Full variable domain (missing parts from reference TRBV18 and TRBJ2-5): NAGVMQNPRHLVRRRGQEARLRCSPMKGHSHVYWYRQLPEEGLKFMVYLQKENIIDESGMPKERFSAEFPKEGPSILRIQQVVRGDSAAYFCASSLGWGAETQYFGPGTRLLVL.

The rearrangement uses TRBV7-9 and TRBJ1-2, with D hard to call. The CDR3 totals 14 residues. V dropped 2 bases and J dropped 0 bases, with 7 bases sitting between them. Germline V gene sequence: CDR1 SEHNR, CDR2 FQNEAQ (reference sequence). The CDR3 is CASSLLGANYGYTF. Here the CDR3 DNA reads TGTGCCAGCAGCTTACTAGGAGCTAACTATGGCTACACCTTC.